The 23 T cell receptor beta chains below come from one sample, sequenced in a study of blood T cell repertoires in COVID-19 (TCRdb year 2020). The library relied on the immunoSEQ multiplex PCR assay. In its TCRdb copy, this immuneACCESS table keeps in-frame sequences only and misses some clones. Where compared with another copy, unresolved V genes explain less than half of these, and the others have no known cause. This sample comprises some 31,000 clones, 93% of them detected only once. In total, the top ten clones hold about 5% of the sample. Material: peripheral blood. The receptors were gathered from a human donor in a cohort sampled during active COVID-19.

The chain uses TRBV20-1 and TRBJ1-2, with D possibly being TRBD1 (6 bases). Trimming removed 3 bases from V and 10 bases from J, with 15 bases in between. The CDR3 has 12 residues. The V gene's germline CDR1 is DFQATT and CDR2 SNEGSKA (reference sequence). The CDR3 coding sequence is TGCAGTGCTAGTACACAGGGTAGGGTCTACACCTTC. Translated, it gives CSASTQGRVYTF.

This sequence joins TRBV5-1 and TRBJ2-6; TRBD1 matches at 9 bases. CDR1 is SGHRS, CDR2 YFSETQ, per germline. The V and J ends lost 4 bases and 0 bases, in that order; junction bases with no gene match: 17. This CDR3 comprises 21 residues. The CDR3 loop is CASSLSSVDRGEFSGANVLTF. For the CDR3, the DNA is TGCGCCAGCAGCCTATCTTCTGTCGACAGGGGGGAGTTCTCTGGGGCCAACGTCCTGACTTTC. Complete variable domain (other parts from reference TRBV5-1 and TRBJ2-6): KAGVTQTPRYLIKTRGQQVTLSCSPISGHRSVSWYQQTPGQGLQFLFEYFSETQRNKGNFPGRFSGRQFSNSRSEMNVSTLELGDSALYLCASSLSSVDRGEFSGANVLTFGAGSRLTVL.

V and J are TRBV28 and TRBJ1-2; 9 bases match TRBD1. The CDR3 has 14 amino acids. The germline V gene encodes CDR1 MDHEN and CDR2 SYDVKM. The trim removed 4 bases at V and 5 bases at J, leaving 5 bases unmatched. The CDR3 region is CASSSPDRGYGYTF. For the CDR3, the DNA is TGTGCCAGCAGTTCCCCGGACAGGGGTTATGGCTACACCTTC.

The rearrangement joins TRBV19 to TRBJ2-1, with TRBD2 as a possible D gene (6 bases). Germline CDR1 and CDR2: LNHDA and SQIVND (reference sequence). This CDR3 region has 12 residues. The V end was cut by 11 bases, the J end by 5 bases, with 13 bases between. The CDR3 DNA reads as TGTGCCGGCCGGGACTCACACAATGAGCAGTTCTTC. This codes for CAGRDSHNEQFF.

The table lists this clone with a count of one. The CDR3 reads CAIRLGLAGGIQETQYF. Here the CDR3 DNA reads TGTGCCATCAGATTGGGACTAGCGGGGGGGATCCAAGAGACCCAGTACTTC. V usage is TRBV10-3 and J usage is TRBJ2-5; 16 bases fit TRBD2. CDR1 ENHRY and CDR2 SYGVKD come from the germline V gene. The CDR3 contains 17 residues. V was clipped by 6 bases and J by 1 base; unmatched bases: 5.

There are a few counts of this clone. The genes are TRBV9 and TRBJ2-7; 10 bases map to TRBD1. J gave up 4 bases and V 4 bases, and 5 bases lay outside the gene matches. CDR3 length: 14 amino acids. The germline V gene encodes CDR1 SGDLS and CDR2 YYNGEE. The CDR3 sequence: CASSITGQGYEQYF. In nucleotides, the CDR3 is TGTGCCAGCAGCATCACGGGACAGGGGTACGAGCAGTACTTC.

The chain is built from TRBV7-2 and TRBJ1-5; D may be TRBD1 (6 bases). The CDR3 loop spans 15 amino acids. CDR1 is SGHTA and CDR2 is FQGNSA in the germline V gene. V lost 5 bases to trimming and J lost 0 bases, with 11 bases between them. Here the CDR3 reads CASSPQGHSNQPQHF. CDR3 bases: TGTGCCAGCAGCCCACAGGGACATAGCAATCAGCCCCAGCATTTT. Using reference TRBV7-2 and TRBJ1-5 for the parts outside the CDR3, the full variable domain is GAGVSQSPSNKVTEKGKDVELRCDPISGHTALYWYRQSLGQGLEFLIYFQGNSAPDKSGLPSDRFSAERTGGSVSTLTIQRTQQEDSAVYLCASSPQGHSNQPQHFGDGTRLSIL.

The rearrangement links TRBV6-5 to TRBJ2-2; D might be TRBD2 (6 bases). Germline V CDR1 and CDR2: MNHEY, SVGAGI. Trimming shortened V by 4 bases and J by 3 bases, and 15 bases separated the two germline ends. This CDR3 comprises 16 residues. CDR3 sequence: CASSSPISGDTGELFF. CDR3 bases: TGTGCCAGCAGTTCCCCGATTAGCGGAGACACCGGGGAGCTGTTTTTT.

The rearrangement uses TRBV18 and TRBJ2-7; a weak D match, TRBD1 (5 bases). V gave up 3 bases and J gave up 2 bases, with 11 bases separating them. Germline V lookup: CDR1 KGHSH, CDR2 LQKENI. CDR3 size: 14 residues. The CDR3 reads CASSPTDTTYEQYF. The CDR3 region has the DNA TGTGCCAGCTCACCGACGGACACAACCTACGAGCAGTACTTC.

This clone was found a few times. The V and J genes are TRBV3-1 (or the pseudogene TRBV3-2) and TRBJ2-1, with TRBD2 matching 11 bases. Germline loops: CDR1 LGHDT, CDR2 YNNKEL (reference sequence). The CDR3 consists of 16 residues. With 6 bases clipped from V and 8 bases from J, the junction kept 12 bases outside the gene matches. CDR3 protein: CASSALAGGQVDEQFF. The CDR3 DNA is TGTGCCAGCAGTGCCTTAGCGGGGGGGCAGGTCGATGAGCAGTTCTTC.

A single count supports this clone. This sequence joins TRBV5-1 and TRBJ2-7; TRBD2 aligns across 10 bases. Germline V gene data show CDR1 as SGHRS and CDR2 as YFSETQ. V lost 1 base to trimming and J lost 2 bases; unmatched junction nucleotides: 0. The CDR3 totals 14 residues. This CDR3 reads CASSLTSGTYEQYF. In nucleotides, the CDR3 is TGCGCCAGCAGCTTGACTAGCGGGACCTACGAGCAGTACTTC.

CDR3 in amino acids: CASSPQQAGTSFFDGYTF. CDR3 DNA sequence: TGTGCCAGCTCACCGCAACAAGCCGGGACATCCTTCTTTGATGGCTACACCTTC. The rearrangement links TRBV18 to TRBJ1-2, with D possibly being TRBD1 (6 bases). Germline V gene lookup returns CDR1 KGHSH and CDR2 LQKENI. V was cut by 3 bases and J by 6 bases, with 26 bases left in between. This CDR3 has 18 amino acids.

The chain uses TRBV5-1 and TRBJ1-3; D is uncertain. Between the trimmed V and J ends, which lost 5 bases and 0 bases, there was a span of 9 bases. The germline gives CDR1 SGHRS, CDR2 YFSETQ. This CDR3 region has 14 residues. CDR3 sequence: CASRPGSSGNTIYF. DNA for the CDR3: TGCGCCAGCAGACCTGGTAGCTCTGGAAACACCATATATTTT.

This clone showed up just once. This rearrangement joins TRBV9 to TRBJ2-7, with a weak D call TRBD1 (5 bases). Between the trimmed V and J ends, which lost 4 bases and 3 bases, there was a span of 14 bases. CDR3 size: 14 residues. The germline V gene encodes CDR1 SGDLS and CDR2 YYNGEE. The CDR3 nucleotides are TGTGCCAGCAGCCGACAGCTGGGCTTCTACGAGCAGTACTTC. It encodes CASSRQLGFYEQYF.

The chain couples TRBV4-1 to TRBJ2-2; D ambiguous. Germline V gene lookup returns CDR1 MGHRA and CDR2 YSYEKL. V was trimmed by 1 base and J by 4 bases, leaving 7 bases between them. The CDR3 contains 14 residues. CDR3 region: CASSQGQATGELFF. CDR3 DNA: TGCGCCAGCAGCCAAGGACAAGCCACCGGGGAGCTGTTTTTT.

This CDR3 reads CASSHRGNNQPQHF. For the CDR3, the DNA is TGCGCCAGCAGCCATCGGGGTAACAATCAGCCCCAGCATTTT. The rearrangement uses TRBV4-1 and TRBJ1-5; the D is unclear. CDR3 length: 14 residues. The V end lost 3 bases, the J end lost 3 bases, and 9 bases lay between the germline ends. Germline loops: CDR1 MGHRA, CDR2 YSYEKL.

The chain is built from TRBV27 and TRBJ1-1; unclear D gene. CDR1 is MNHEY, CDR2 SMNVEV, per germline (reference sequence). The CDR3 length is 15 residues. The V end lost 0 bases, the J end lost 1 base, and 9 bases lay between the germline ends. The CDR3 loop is CASSLSPRRNTEAFF. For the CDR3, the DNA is TGTGCCAGCAGTTTATCGCCCAGGCGGAACACTGAAGCTTTCTTT.

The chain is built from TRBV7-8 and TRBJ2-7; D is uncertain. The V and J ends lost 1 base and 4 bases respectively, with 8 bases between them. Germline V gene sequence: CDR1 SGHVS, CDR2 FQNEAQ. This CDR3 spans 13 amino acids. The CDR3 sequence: CASSLGLRYEQYF. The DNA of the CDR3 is TGTGCCAGCAGCTTAGGTCTCCGTTACGAGCAGTACTTC.

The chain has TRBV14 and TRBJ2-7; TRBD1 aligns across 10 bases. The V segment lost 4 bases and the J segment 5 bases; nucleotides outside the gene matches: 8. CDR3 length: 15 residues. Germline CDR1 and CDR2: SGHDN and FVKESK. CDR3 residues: CASSPWTGGNDEQYF. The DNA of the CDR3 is TGTGCCAGCAGCCCGTGGACAGGGGGTAATGACGAGCAGTACTTC.

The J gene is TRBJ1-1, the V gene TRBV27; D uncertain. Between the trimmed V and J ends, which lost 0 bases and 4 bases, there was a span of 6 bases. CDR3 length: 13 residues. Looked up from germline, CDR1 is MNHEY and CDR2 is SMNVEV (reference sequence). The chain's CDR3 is CASSLSRSTEAFF. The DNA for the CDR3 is TGTGCCAGCAGTTTATCGAGGAGCACTGAAGCTTTCTTT.

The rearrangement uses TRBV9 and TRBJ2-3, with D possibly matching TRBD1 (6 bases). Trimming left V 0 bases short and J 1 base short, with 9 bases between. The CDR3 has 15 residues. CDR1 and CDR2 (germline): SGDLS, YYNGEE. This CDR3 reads CASSVDPGGTDTQYF. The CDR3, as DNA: TGTGCCAGCAGCGTAGACCCAGGGGGCACAGATACGCAGTATTTT.

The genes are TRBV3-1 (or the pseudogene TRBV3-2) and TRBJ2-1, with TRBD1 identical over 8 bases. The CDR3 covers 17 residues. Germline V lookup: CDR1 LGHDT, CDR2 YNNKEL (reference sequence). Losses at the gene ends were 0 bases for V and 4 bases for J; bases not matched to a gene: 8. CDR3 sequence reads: CASSQDEGQARYNEQFF. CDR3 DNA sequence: TGTGCCAGCAGCCAAGATGAGGGACAGGCACGATACAATGAGCAGTTCTTC.

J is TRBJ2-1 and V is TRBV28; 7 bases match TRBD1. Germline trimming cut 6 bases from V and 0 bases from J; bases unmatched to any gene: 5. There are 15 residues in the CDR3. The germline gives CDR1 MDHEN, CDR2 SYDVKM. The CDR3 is CASSFRDSSYNEQFF. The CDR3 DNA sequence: TGTGCCAGCAGCTTCCGGGACAGCTCCTACAATGAGCAGTTCTTC.